Below are 3 T cell receptor beta chains sequenced from a single sample in a study of radiotherapy plus CTLA-4 blockade in lung cancer. Sequenced by immunoSEQ multiplex PCR; TCRdb stores in-frame clones only, minus some. The profile shows fewer than 40,000 clones, roughly 70% of them singletons. Material: peripheral blood, obtained from a patient treated with radiotherapy plus ipilimumab. These receptors all come from a human donor with non-small cell lung cancer whose response to radiotherapy plus ipilimumab could not be evaluated.

The chain carries TRBV4-1 and TRBJ1-1, with TRBD1 as a possible D gene (6 bases). CDR3 length equals 15 residues. Trimming pared 3 bases from V and 3 bases from J, leaving 14 bases between. Germline CDR1 MGHRA, CDR2 YSYEKL. The CDR3: CASSHTGTSDTEAFF. DNA of the CDR3: TGCGCCAGCAGCCACACCGGGACATCAGACACTGAAGCTTTCTTT.

The chain combines TRBV5-4 with TRBJ2-1; 14 nucleotides line up with TRBD2. This CDR3 is built from 18 residues. After removal of 4 bases from V and 0 bases from J, the junction contained 6 bases not matched to a gene. From germline, CDR1 is SGHNT and CDR2 YYREEE (reference sequence). The CDR3 spells CASSTGLAGVSSYNEQFF. CDR3 coding DNA: TGTGCCAGCAGCACGGGACTAGCGGGAGTCTCCTCCTACAATGAGCAGTTCTTC. Complete variable domain (other parts from reference TRBV5-4 and TRBJ2-1): ETGVTQSPTHLIKTRGQQVTLRCSSQSGHNTVSWYQQALGQGPQFIFQYYREEENGRGNFPPRFSGLQFPNYSSELNVNALELDDSALYLCASSTGLAGVSSYNEQFFGPGTRLTVL.

About this clone itself: Sequence at one end of the junction differs from germline and may be a read error. This chain links TRBV19 with TRBJ2-3, with TRBD2 matching 14 bases. CDR3 size: 15 residues. Germline CDR1 is LNHDA and CDR2 is SQIVND (reference sequence). The CDR3 loop reads CASRIGTSGSDTQYF. The CDR3 DNA reads as TGTGCCAGTAGGATAGGGACTAGCGGGAGCGATACGCAGTATTTT. Full variable domain (missing parts from reference TRBV19 and TRBJ2-3): DGGITQSPKYLFRKEGQNVTLSCEQNLNHDAMYWYRQDPGQGLRLIYYSQIVNDFQKGDIAEGYSVSREKKESFPLTVTSAQKNPTAFYLCASRIGTSGSDTQYFGPGTRLTVL.